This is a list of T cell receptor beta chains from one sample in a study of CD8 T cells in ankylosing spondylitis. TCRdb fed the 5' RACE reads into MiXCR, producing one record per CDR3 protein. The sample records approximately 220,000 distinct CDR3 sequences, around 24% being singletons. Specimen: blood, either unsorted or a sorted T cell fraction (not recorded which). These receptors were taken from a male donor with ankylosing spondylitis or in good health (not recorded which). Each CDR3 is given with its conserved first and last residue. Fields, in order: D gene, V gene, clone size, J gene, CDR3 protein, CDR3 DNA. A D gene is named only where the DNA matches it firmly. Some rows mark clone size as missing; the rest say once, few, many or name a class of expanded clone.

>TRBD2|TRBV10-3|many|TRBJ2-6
CAIKGGGSSGANVLTF
TGTGCCATCAAGGGCGGCGGGAGCTCTGGGGCCAACGTCCTGACTTTC
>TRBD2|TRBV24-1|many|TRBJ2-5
CATSDAGTSGIETQYF
TGTGCCACCAGTGATGCGGGGACTAGCGGGATCGAGACCCAGTACTTC
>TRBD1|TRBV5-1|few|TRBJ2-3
CASSPRTGRGPLTDTQYF
TGCGCCAGCAGCCCCCGGACAGGAAGGGGCCCTCTCACAGATACGCAGTATTTT
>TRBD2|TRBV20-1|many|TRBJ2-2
CSARDLGRDTGELFF
TGCAGTGCTAGAGATTTGGGGAGGGACACCGGGGAGCTGTTTTTT
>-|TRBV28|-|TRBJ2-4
CASSLGGNAKNIQYF
TGTGCCAGCAGTTTAGGAGGGAACGCCAAAAACATTCAGTACTTC
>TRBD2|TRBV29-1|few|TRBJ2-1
CSVASGTRSYNEQFF
TGCAGCGTTGCAAGCGGGACCCGATCGTACAATGAGCAGTTCTTC
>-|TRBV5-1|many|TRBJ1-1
CASSPAHPDTEAFF
TGCGCCAGCAGCCCGGCCCACCCTGACACTGAAGCTTTCTTT
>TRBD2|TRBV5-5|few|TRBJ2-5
CASSLAASAGETQYF
TGTGCCAGCAGCTTGGCTGCGTCAGCGGGGGAGACCCAGTACTTC
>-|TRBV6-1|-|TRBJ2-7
CASRKTVDTYEQYF
TGTGCCAGCAGGAAGACAGTCGACACCTACGAGCAGTACTTC
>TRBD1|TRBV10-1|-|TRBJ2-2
CATGGQGNTGELFF
TGCGCCACCGGGGGACAGGGGAACACCGGGGAGCTGTTTTTT
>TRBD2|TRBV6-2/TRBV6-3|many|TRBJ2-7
CASTHRGRTSGRTYEQYF
TGTGCCAGCACCCACAGGGGCCGGACTAGCGGGCGTACCTACGAGCAGTACTTC
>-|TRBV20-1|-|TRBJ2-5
CSASGLSKETQYF
TGCAGTGCTAGTGGACTAAGTAAAGAGACCCAGTACTTC
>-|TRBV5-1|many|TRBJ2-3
CASSLGLEGSDTQYF
TGCGCCAGCAGCTTGGGGCTAGAAGGTTCAGATACGCAGTATTTT
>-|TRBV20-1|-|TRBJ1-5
CSARDHGAARHQPQHF
TGCAGTGCTAGAGATCACGGGGCTGCAAGGCATCAGCCCCAGCATTTT
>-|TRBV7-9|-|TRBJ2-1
CASSRRQGNNEQFF
TGTGCCAGCAGCCGTCGGCAGGGTAACAATGAGCAGTTCTTC
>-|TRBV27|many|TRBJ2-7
CASSSGVGSSEQYF
TGTGCCAGCAGTTCGGGCGTCGGGTCCTCCGAGCAGTACTTC
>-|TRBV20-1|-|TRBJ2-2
CSAASPGTGELFF
TGCAGTGCTGCCTCCCCCGGGACCGGGGAGCTGTTTTTT
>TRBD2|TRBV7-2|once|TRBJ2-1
CASSLASRTSGSQQFF
TGTGCCAGCAGCTTAGCCAGTAGGACTAGCGGGAGTCAGCAGTTCTTC
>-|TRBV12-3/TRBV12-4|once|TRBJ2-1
CASSPGPMNNEQFF
TGTGCCAGCAGTCCGGGTCCGATGAACAATGAGCAGTTCTTC
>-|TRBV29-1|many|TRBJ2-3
CSVESLGPLSTDTQYF
TGCAGCGTTGAAAGTCTGGGACCCCTAAGTACAGATACGCAGTATTTT
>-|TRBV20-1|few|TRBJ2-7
CSARDRQGANEQYF
TGCAGTGCTAGAGATCGGCAGGGAGCGAACGAGCAGTACTTC
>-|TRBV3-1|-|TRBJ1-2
CASSPKSKGAGGYTF
TGTGCCAGCAGCCCCAAGAGTAAAGGGGCCGGCGGCTACACCTTC
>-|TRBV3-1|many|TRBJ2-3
CASSQAGMSTDTQYF
TGTGCCAGCAGCCAGGCGGGAATGAGCACAGATACGCAGTATTTT
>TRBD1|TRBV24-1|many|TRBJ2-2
CATAGQGTGELFF
TGTGCCACCGCAGGACAGGGGACCGGGGAGCTGTTTTTT
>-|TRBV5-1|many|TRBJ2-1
CASSLADAGVGDEQFF
TGCGCCAGCAGCTTGGCCGACGCCGGTGTCGGAGATGAGCAGTTCTTC
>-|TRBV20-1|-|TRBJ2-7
CRAIRGGSEQYF
TGCAGAGCAATAAGGGGCGGGTCCGAGCAGTACTTC
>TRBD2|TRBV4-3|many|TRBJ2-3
CASSPNRKTGGRTDTQYF
TGCGCCAGCAGCCCCAACCGAAAGACGGGAGGCCGCACAGATACGCAGTATTTT
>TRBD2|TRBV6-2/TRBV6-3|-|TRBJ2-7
CASSRTSGRDYEQYF
TGTGCCAGCAGCCGGACTAGCGGGAGAGACTACGAGCAGTACTTC
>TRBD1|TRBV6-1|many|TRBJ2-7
CASSEAGQGGEQYF
TGTGCCAGCAGTGAGGCGGGACAGGGGGGCGAGCAGTACTTC
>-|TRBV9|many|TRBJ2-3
CASSVAADRGGSGRPDTQYF
TGTGCCAGCAGCGTAGCTGCGGACAGGGGGGGTAGCGGGAGGCCAGATACGCAGTATTTT
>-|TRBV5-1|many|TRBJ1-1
CASSLDSVNMNTEAFF
TGCGCCAGCAGCTTGGACAGTGTGAACATGAACACTGAAGCTTTCTTT
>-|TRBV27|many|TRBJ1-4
CASSYGRDTAGANEKLFF
TGTGCCAGCAGTTATGGCAGGGACACCGCGGGGGCTAATGAAAAACTGTTTTTT
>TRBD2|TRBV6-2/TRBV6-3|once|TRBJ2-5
CASGRAPSGRFPETQYF
TGTGCCAGCGGAAGAGCTCCTAGCGGGAGGTTTCCGGAGACCCAGTACTTC
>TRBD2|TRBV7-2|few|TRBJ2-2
CASSLSGGNTGELFF
TGTGCCAGCAGCCTTAGCGGGGGCAACACCGGGGAGCTGTTTTTT
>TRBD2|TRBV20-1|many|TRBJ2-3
CSASLWRGDTDTQYF
TGCAGTGCTAGCCTGTGGCGGGGGGACACAGATACGCAGTATTTT
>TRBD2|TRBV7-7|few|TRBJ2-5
CASSKSSGRAQETQYF
TGTGCTAGCAGCAAATCTAGCGGGAGGGCTCAAGAGACCCAGTACTTC
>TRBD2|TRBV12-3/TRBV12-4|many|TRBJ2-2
CASRVSGSSNTGELFF
TGTGCCAGCAGGGTTAGCGGGTCGTCGAACACCGGGGAGCTGTTTTTT
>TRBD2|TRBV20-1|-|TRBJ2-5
CSSRKGTSGSGRQETQYF
TGCAGTTCACGGAAGGGGACTAGCGGGAGTGGGAGGCAAGAGACCCAGTACTTC
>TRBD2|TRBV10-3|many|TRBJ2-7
CAIRLAGGYEQYF
TGTGCCATCAGACTAGCGGGAGGTTACGAGCAGTACTTC
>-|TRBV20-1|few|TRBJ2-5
CSARDLGGGQETQYF
TGCAGTGCTAGAGACCTAGGGGGGGGGCAGGAGACCCAGTACTTC